The rows below give T cell receptor beta chains drawn from one sample of a study of cytomegalovirus exposure and HLA in healthy donors. Clones were read by immunoSEQ multiplex PCR, and TCRdb kept only the in-frame ones, dropping some. The sample carries about 98,000 clones, more than 85% recorded once. The specimen was PBMCs. Receptors were obtained from a man aged 18 to 30 in good health and CMV-seropositive. Both conserved end residues are part of each CDR3. A D gene is named only where the DNA matches it firmly. Rows may omit the clone size; those that give it use once, few, many or a size class.

TRBV28	TRBD2	.	TRBJ2-1	CASSSARPSGSSYNEQFF	TGTGCCAGCAGTTCGGCCCGCCCAAGCGGGAGCTCCTACAATGAGCAGTTCTTC
TRBV9	TRBD1	.	TRBJ1-6	CASSVGPGGNSPLHF	TGTGCCAGCAGCGTAGGTCCAGGGGGGAATTCACCCCTCCACTTT
TRBV5-6	TRBD2	.	TRBJ2-7	CASSKGTSGSEQYF	TGTGCCAGCAGCAAGGGGACTAGCGGGAGCGAGCAGTACTTC
TRBV11-3	TRBD1	.	TRBJ1-5	CASSPRDRVRSNQPQHF	TGTGCCAGCAGCCCGCGGGACAGGGTTCGGAGCAATCAGCCCCAGCATTTT
TRBV10-3	TRBD2	.	TRBJ2-3	CAIKRERTDTQYF	TGTGCCATCAAGCGGGAGCGGACAGATACGCAGTATTTT
TRBV2	.	.	TRBJ2-2	CASNNRDLNTGELFF	TGTGCCAGCAACAACCGGGACTTAAACACCGGGGAGCTGTTTTTT
TRBV19	.	.	TRBJ2-1	CASTPGFGLFHEQFF	TGTGCCAGTACCCCCGGTTTTGGTCTCTTCCATGAGCAGTTCTTC
TRBV29-1	.	.	TRBJ2-1	CSALGGDYNEQFF	TGCAGCGCCCTAGGGGGGGACTACAATGAGCAGTTCTTC
TRBV19	.	once	TRBJ2-1	CASSMPGVNEQFF	TGTGCCAGTAGTATGCCGGGGGTGAATGAGCAGTTCTTC
TRBV4-1	TRBD2	once	TRBJ2-1	CASSHTGGSGDYNEQFF	TGCGCCAGCAGCCACACCGGAGGAAGCGGGGACTACAATGAGCAGTTCTTC
TRBV11-3	.	.	TRBJ2-3	CASSPRLLSGDTQYF	TGTGCCAGCAGCCCCAGACTATTGTCGGGAGATACGCAGTATTTT
TRBV18	.	.	TRBJ2-7	CASSIGGYEQYF	TGTGCCAGCTCCATTGGGGGGTACGAGCAGTACTTC
TRBV27	TRBD1	.	TRBJ2-3	CASRDRGTGGQADTQYF	TGTGCCAGCAGAGATAGAGGGACAGGGGGTCAGGCAGATACGCAGTATTTT
TRBV4-1	.	once	TRBJ2-5	CASSQDIRFQETQYF	TGCGCCAGCAGCCAAGATATCCGGTTCCAAGAGACCCAGTACTTC
TRBV7-1	TRBD1	.	TRBJ2-7	CASSLGQGTSEQYF	TGTGCCAGCAGCTTAGGACAGGGGACCAGCGAGCAGTACTTC
TRBV15	TRBD2	.	TRBJ2-1	CATSMGRGLAGAYNEQFF	TGTGCCACCAGCATGGGAAGGGGACTAGCGGGAGCCTACAATGAGCAGTTCTTC
TRBV7-3	.	.	TRBJ2-2	CASSLTLRSGELFF	TGTGCCAGCAGCTTAACTCTTAGATCAGGGGAGCTGTTTTTT
TRBV7-2	.	once	TRBJ1-1	CASSPWRGIDTEAFF	TGTGCCAGCAGCCCATGGCGGGGAATCGACACTGAAGCTTTCTTT
TRBV9	.	.	TRBJ2-1	CASSVDGVGYNEQFF	TGTGCCAGCAGCGTAGACGGGGTTGGGTACAATGAGCAGTTCTTC
TRBV5-1	TRBD1	.	TRBJ2-7	CASSWGDRDRYEQYF	TGCGCCAGCAGCTGGGGGGACAGGGACAGGTACGAGCAGTACTTC
TRBV7-2	TRBD1	few	TRBJ2-7	CASSSRGGQGVDEQYF	TGTGCCAGCAGCTCAAGGGGGGGACAGGGGGTCGACGAGCAGTACTTC
TRBV7-9	TRBD1	.	TRBJ1-4	CASSFPPGQHNEKLFF	TGTGCCAGCAGCTTCCCACCGGGACAGCATAATGAAAAACTGTTTTTT
TRBV2	.	.	TRBJ1-5	CASSGLGANQPQHF	TGTGCCAGCAGTGGTTTGGGGGCAAATCAGCCCCAGCATTTT
TRBV16	TRBD2	.	TRBJ2-7	CASAGLGERVGGYEQYF	TGTGCCAGCGCGGGACTAGGGGAAAGAGTAGGTGGCTACGAGCAGTACTTC
TRBV11-3	TRBD1	.	TRBJ2-5	CASSFTGGLETQYF	TGTGCCAGCAGCTTTACAGGGGGCTTGGAGACCCAGTACTTC
TRBV6-1	.	.	TRBJ1-4	CASSEGTGLNEKLFF	TGTGCCAGCAGTGAAGGTACAGGGCTAAATGAAAAACTGTTTTTT
TRBV5-6	.	.	TRBJ2-7	CASSLITTLAHEQYF	TGTGCCAGCAGCCTGATAACAACCTTAGCCCACGAGCAGTACTTC
TRBV5-1	TRBD2	.	TRBJ2-7	CASSLGSGTSYEQYF	TGCGCCAGCAGCTTAGGCAGCGGGACCTCCTACGAGCAGTACTTC
TRBV9	.	.	TRBJ1-1	CASSVGTGTEAFF	TGTGCCAGCAGCGTAGGAACAGGGACTGAAGCTTTCTTT
TRBV29-1	.	.	TRBJ2-7	CSVVRVGEQYF	TGCTCCGTTGTGAGGGTAGGCGAGCAGTACTTC